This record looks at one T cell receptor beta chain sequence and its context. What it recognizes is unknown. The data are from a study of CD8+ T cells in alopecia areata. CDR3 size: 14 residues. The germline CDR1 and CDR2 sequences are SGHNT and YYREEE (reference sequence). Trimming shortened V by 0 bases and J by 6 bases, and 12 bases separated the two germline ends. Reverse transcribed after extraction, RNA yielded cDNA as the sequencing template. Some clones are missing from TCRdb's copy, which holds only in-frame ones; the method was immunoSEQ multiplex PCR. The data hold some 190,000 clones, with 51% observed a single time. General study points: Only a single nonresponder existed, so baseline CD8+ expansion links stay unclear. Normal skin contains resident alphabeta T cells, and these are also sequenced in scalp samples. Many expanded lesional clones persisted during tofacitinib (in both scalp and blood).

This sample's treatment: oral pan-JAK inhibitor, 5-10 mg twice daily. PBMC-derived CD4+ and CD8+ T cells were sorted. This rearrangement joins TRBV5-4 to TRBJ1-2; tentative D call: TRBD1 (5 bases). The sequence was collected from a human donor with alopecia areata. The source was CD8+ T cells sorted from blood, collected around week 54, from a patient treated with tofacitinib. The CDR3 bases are TGTGCCAGCAGCTTGGGACAGATGATCGATGGCTACACCTTC. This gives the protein CASSLGQMIDGYTF. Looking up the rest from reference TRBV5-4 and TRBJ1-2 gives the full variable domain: ETGVTQSPTHLIKTRGQQVTLRCSSQSGHNTVSWYQQALGQGPQFIFQYYREEENGRGNFPPRFSGLQFPNYSSELNVNALELDDSALYLCASSLGQMIDGYTFGSGTRLTVV.